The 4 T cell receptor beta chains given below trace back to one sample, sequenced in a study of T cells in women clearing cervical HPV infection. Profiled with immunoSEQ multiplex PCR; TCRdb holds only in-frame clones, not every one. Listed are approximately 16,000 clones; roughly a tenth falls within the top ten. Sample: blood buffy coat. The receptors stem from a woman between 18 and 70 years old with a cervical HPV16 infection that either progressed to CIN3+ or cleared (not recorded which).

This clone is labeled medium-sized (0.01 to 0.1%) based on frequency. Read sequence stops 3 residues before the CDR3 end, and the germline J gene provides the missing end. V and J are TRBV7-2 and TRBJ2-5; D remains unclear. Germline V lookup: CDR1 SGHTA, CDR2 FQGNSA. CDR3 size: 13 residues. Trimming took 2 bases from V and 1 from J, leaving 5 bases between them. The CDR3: CASSLPSQETQYF. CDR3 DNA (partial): TGTGCCAGCAGCTTACCTAGCCAAGAGACC.

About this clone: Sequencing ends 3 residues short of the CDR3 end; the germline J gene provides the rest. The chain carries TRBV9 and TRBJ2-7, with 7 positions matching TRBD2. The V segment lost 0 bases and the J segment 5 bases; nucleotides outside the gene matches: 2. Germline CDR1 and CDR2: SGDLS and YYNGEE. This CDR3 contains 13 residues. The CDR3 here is CASSVGGGDEQYF. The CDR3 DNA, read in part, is TGTGCCAGCAGCGTAGGGGGGGGAGACGAG.

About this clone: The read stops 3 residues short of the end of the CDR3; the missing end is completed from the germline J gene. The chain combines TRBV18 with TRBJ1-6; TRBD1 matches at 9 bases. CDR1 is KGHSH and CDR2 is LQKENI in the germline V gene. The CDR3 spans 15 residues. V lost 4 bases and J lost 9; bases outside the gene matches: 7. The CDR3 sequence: CASSLPGTGRSPLHF. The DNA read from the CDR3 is TGTGCCAGCTCACTCCCCGGGACAGGGCGTTCACCC.

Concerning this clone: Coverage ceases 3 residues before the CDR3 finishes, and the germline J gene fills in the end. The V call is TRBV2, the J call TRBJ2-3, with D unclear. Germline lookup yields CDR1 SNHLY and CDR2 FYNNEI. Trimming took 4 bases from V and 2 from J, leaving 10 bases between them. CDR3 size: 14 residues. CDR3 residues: CASSGGWVTDTQYF. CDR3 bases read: TGTGCCAGCAGTGGCGGATGGGTCACAGATACG.